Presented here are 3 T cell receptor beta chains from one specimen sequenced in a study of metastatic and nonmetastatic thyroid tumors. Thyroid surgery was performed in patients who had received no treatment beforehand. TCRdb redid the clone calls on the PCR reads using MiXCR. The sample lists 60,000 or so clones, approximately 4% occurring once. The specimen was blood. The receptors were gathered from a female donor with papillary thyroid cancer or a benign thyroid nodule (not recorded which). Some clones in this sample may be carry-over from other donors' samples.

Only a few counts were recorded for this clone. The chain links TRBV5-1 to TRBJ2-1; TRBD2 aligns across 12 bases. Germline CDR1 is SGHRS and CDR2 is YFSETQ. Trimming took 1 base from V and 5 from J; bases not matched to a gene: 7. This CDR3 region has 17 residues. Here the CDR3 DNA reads TGCGCCAGCAGCTTGACCGGGACTAGCGGGTTTAACAATGAGCAGTTCTTC. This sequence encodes CASSLTGTSGFNNEQFF.

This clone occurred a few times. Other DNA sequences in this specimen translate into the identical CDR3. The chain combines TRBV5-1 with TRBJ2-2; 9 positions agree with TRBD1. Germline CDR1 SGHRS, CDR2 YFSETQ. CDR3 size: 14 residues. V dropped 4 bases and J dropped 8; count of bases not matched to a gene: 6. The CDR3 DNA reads TGCGCCAGCAGCCTGACGGGACAGGGTGGGGAGCTGTTTTTT. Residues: CASSLTGQGGELFF.

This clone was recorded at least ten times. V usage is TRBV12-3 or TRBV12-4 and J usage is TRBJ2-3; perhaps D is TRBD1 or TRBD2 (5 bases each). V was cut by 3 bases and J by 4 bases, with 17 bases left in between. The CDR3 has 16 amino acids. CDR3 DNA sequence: TGTGCCAGCAGTTTCGGTAGATGGGGGAAGGCAGATACGCAGTATTTT. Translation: CASSFGRWGKADTQYF.